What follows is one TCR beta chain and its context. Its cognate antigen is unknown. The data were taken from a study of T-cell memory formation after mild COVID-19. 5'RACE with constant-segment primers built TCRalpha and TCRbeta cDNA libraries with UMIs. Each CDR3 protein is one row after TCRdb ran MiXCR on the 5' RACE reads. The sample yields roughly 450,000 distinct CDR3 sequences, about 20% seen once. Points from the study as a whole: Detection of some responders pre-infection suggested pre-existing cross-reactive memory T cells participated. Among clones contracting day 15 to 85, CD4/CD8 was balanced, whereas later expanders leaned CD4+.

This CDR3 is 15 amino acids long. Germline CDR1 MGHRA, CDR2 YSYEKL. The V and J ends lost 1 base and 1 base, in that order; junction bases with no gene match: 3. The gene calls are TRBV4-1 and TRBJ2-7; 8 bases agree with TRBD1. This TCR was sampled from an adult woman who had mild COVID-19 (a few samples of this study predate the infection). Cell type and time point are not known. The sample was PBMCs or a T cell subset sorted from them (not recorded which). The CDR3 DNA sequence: TGCGCCAGCAGCCAAGTGTGGACAGGGTCCTACGAGCAGTACTTC. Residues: CASSQVWTGSYEQYF.